One sample yielded the 5 T cell receptor beta chains listed below, sequenced in a study of type 1 and type 2 diabetes patients. The PCR template was genomic DNA. Multiplex PCR with 30 forward and 13 reverse primers amplified the TCR beta CDR3. TCRdb reprocessed the multiplex PCR reads via MiXCR and lists one record per CDR3 protein. The repertoire includes some 250,000 distinct CDR3 sequences, over 45% of them detected once, and roughly an eighth sits in the top ten. The sequenced material came from peripheral blood mononuclear cells (PBMCs). The receptors were gathered from a man between 18 and 35 years old with type 2 diabetes.

To note about this clonotype: The junction departs from germline at one end; a sequencing error may be responsible. This rearrangement joins TRBV7-7 to TRBJ2-5, with D perhaps matching TRBD1 (6 bases). The CDR3 has 14 residues. From germline, CDR1 is SSHAT and CDR2 FNYEAQ (reference sequence). As DNA, the CDR3 is TGTGCTAGCAGCTCAAAGGCAGGGGTAGGGACCCAGTACTTC. Translated, it gives CASSSKAGVGTQYF.

This clonotype was found a few times. The genes are TRBV6-5 and TRBJ1-1; 7 positions agree with TRBD1. Germline V CDR1 and CDR2: MNHEY, SVGAGI. The CDR3 is 21 residues long. V gave up 0 bases and J gave up 1 base; unmatched junction bases: 20. DNA of the CDR3: TGTGCCAGCAGTTACTCTCTGAGGTGGCCGTCAGGGGGGCCGGGGAACACTGAAGCTTTCTTT. Amino acids: CASSYSLRWPSGGPGNTEAFF.

V usage is TRBV13 and J usage is TRBJ2-7; unclear D gene. V was cut by 1 base and J by 3 bases, with 10 bases left in between. Per germline, CDR1 PRHDT and CDR2 FYEKMQ (reference sequence). This CDR3 has 14 amino acids. This chain's CDR3 is CASSLAGVHYEQYF. The DNA of the CDR3 is TGTGCCAGCAGCTTAGCAGGAGTACACTACGAGCAGTACTTC.

The V gene is TRBV7-3, the J gene TRBJ2-1, with D maybe TRBD2 (5 bases). The CDR3 consists of 13 residues. The germline V and J ends were trimmed by 5 bases and 10 bases, with 15 bases remaining between them. Germline V gene lookup returns CDR1 SGHTA and CDR2 FQGTGA. CDR3 loop: CASSQAEDHEQFF. DNA for the CDR3: TGTGCCAGCAGCCAGGCGGAGGATCACGAGCAGTTCTTC.

The chain joins TRBV6-1 to TRBJ2-2; D remains ambiguous. Germline V gives CDR1 MNHNS, CDR2 SASEGT. Trimming left V 0 bases short and J 4 bases short, with 9 bases between. The length of the CDR3 is 15 residues. The CDR3 bases are TGTGCCAGCAGTGAAGCGGACGAGGCCACCGGGGAGCTGTTTTTT. It encodes CASSEADEATGELFF.